This T cell receptor (beta chain) was sequenced for a study of T cell clonotyping in hematopoietic cell transplantation. General study points: Without cell sorting, CD4 versus CD8 contributions remain unresolved. Pathologically expanded recipient clonotypes increased progressively from day 30 to day 180 as diversity fell.

Turning to this clone: What it recognizes is unknown.

Generated by immunoSEQ multiplex PCR, the TCRdb table keeps only in-frame clones and is missing some. Counted here are about 15,000 clones, about two thirds occurring once; the ten biggest clones make up approximately 10%. The sequencing sample was made of peripheral blood mononuclear cells. This clonotype originated in a woman in her sixties or seventies in good health. Some clones in this sample may be carry-over from other donors' samples.

The CDR3 protein is CASSPHKGTGDLSGANVLTF. DNA for the CDR3: TGCGCCAGCAGTCCCCATAAGGGGACAGGGGATTTATCTGGGGCCAACGTCCTGACTTTC. The chain uses TRBV23-1 and TRBJ2-6; 10 positions match TRBD1. TRBV23-1 is classed as an ORF, of uncertain function. There are 20 residues in the CDR3. Germline trimming cut 4 bases from V and 1 base from J; bases unmatched to any gene: 13.